Shown below are 6 T cell receptor beta chains from a single sample sequenced in a study of T cell repertoires in cytomegalovirus infection. These receptors' antigens are unknown. MiXCR, run by TCRdb on the reads, gives a single entry per CDR3 protein. The sample yields hundreds of thousands of distinct CDR3 sequences, under 35% seen once. Sample: cultured PBMCs, taken from culture after CMV antigen stimulation. All receptors come from a human donor in good health (CMV status not recorded). Some clones in this sample may be carry-over from other donors' samples.

The chain employs TRBV7-8 and TRBJ1-2, with D hard to call. The CDR3 contains 14 residues. V was trimmed by 2 bases and J by 0 bases, leaving 7 bases between them. CDR1 SGHVS and CDR2 FQNEAQ come from the germline V gene. CDR3 coding DNA: TGTGCCAGCAGCTTACGGGAACCTAACTATGGCTACACCTTC. Amino acid sequence: CASSLREPNYGYTF.

The J gene is TRBJ2-1, the V gene TRBV7-3; 14 bases align to TRBD2. This CDR3 region has 16 residues. V lost 4 bases, J lost 5 bases, and 4 bases stayed unmatched. Per the germline V gene, CDR1 is SGHTA and CDR2 is FQGTGA. This CDR3 reads CASSSGLAGEHNEQFF. DNA of the CDR3: TGTGCCAGCAGCTCGGGACTAGCGGGAGAACACAATGAGCAGTTCTTC.

The rearrangement links TRBV20-1 to TRBJ1-5; TRBD1 matches at 8 bases. The length of the CDR3 is 15 residues. V trimming: 1 base; J trimming: 2 bases; junction bases outside the gene matches: 4. Germline V lookup: CDR1 DFQATT, CDR2 SNEGSKA (reference sequence). The chain's CDR3 is CSARVTGARNQPQHF. The CDR3 DNA reads TGCAGTGCTAGAGTGACAGGGGCCCGCAATCAGCCCCAGCATTTT.

The gene calls are TRBV28 and TRBJ2-1; D is ambiguous. Germline lookup yields CDR1 MDHEN and CDR2 SYDVKM. The CDR3 consists of 15 residues. V was cut by 4 bases and J by 2 bases, with 12 bases left in between. CDR3 amino acids: CASSSPNEPYNEQFF. The CDR3 nucleotides read TGTGCCAGCAGTTCCCCAAACGAGCCCTACAATGAGCAGTTCTTC.

Ten or more counts support this clonotype. The chain has TRBV7-3 and TRBJ2-1; unclear D gene. CDR3 length equals 14 residues. From germline, CDR1 is SGHTA and CDR2 FQGTGA. Between the trimmed V and J ends, which lost 1 base and 5 bases, there was a span of 9 bases. Here the CDR3 reads CASSLKSQDNEQFF. DNA for the CDR3: TGTGCCAGCAGCTTAAAGAGCCAGGACAATGAGCAGTTCTTC.

The rearrangement uses TRBV28 and TRBJ2-2; TRBD2 agrees at 7 bases. Germline assignment: CDR1 MDHEN and CDR2 SYDVKM. This CDR3 has 16 residues. The CDR3 region is CASSGLAEELTGELFF. The CDR3 nucleotides read TGTGCTTCCAGTGGGCTAGCGGAAGAACTCACCGGGGAGCTGTTTTTT.